The T cell receptor (beta chain) described here comes from a study of chemoradiotherapy in HPV16-positive cancers. The repertoire was sequenced with immunoSEQ multiplex PCR; TCRdb's copy has only in-frame clones and lacks some. Counted here are 12,000 to 15,000 clones, approximately 91% occurring once; the ten biggest clones make up around 2.9%. The CDR3 loop spans 14 amino acids. The ends lost 1 base at V and 9 bases at J; junction bases unmatched: 6. In germline, CDR1 is LGHNA, CDR2 YNFKEQ. Samples were taken several times over chemoradiotherapy. The chain carries TRBV4-2 and TRBJ1-1; 9 nucleotides agree with TRBD1. The sequence derives from a human donor with HPV-associated anogenital cancer. This sample comprised blood, obtained from a patient who underwent chemoradiotherapy. The CDR3 bases are TGTGCCAGCAGCCAAGGCCGGGACAGGGCTCAAGCTTTCTTT. Its protein is CASSQGRDRAQAFF.